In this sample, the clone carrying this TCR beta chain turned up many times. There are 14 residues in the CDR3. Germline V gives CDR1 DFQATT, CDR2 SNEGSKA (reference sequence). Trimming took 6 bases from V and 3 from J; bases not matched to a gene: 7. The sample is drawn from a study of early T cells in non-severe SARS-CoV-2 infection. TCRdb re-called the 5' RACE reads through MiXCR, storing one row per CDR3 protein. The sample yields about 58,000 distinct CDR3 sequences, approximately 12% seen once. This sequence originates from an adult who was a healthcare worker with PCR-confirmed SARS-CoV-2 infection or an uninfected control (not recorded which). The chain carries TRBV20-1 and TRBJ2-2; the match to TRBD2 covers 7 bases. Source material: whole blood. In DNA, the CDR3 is TGCAGTGCCAGGAGGGGACTACACACCGGGGAGCTGTTTTTT. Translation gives CSARRGLHTGELFF.